The source of this T cell receptor (beta chain) is a study of T cells in Graves' hyperthyroidism and ophthalmopathy. Ten or more counts support this clonotype. The investigators amplified TCR beta CDR3 regions from RNA transcripts. A first-round RT-PCR of the TCR CDR3 used the HTBI primer set. TCRdb called the multiplex PCR reads again in MiXCR, with one record for every CDR3 protein. The sample includes some 760,000 distinct CDR3 sequences, 12% to 15% of them seen just once. The V gene end was trimmed by 6 bases and the J gene end by 8 bases; junction bases not matched to a gene: 21. This CDR3 contains 18 residues. The germline V gene has CDR1 MNHNS and CDR2 SASEGT.

The chain uses TRBV6-1 and TRBJ2-1; TRBD2 matches 8 bases. Sequencing used blood. The TCR comes from a woman aged 18-29 years with Graves' hyperthyroidism. DNA for the CDR3: TGTGCCAGCAGCGGCCCGACGGGGGGGAGAGCTCCAAACGATGAGCAGTTCTTC. Translation gives CASSGPTGGRAPNDEQFF.